One sample yielded the 28 T cell receptor beta chains listed below, sequenced in a study of identical twins. A single record per CDR3 protein comes from TCRdb applying MiXCR to the 5' RACE reads. The sample has hundreds of thousands of distinct CDR3 sequences; approximately 21% are singletons. The same sample was also studied in work on T cells expressing NK-cell markers.

Sequenced material: PBMCs. Every receptor here comes from a woman younger than 35 in good health.

This clonotype was counted between two and nine times. The J gene is TRBJ2-5, the V gene TRBV6-1, with a weak D call TRBD1 (6 bases). Germline V gives CDR1 MNHNS, CDR2 SASEGT. Trimming took off 6 bases at V and 5 bases at J, with 13 bases between the two ends. The CDR3 extends over 13 amino acids. The DNA of the CDR3 is TGTGCCAGCAGAGACAGGATCAAGGAGACCCAGTACTTC. This gives the protein CASRDRIKETQYF.

V is TRBV12-3 or TRBV12-4 and J is TRBJ1-6; D is possibly TRBD1 (6 bases). Trimming shortened V by 7 bases and J by 7 bases, and 11 bases separated the two germline ends. The CDR3 totals 13 residues. CDR3 DNA sequence: TGTGCCAGCAAAGACAGGATAAATTCACCCCTCCACTTT. It specifies CASKDRINSPLHF.

The chain joins TRBV11-2 to TRBJ2-7, with unresolved D. The CDR3 totals 12 residues. Trimming took off 1 base at V and 9 bases at J, with 10 bases between the two ends. Germline assignment: CDR1 SGHAT and CDR2 FQNNGV. The DNA for the CDR3 is TGTGCCAGCAGCTTAGGAAGTTCCTCGCAGTACTTC. It yields the protein CASSLGSSSQYF.

This chain uses TRBV11-3 with TRBJ2-3; tentative D call: TRBD2 (5 bases). This CDR3 is 12 amino acids long. Deletions cut 7 bases from V and 9 bases from J, with 14 bases between. Germline V gene lookup returns CDR1 SGHNT and CDR2 YENEEA. The CDR3 loop is CASNPSSGTQYF. DNA for the CDR3: TGTGCCAGCAACCCCTCGTCGGGAACGCAGTATTTT.

The J gene is TRBJ2-5, the V gene TRBV6-2 or TRBV6-3; D is possibly TRBD2 (5 bases). Germline values: CDR1 MNHEY, CDR2 SVGEGT. This CDR3 is built from 14 residues. Trimming removed 1 base at V and 3 bases at J, with 9 bases between. This CDR3 is CASSYFTREETQYF. The CDR3 DNA sequence: TGTGCCAGCAGTTACTTCACTAGGGAAGAGACCCAGTACTTC.

This rearrangement joins TRBV4-3 to TRBJ2-4, with TRBD1 as a possible D gene (6 bases). CDR3 size: 16 residues. Trimming took off 3 bases at V and 5 bases at J, with 17 bases between the two ends. CDR1 is LGHNA and CDR2 is YSLEER in the germline V gene. The CDR3 DNA reads as TGCGCCAGCAGCCATACCGAGAACAGGGTCCAAAACATTCAGTACTTC. Encoded protein: CASSHTENRVQNIQYF.

This CDR3 reads CASSLWAGHYNEQFF. CDR3 coding DNA: TGTGCCAGCAGCTTATGGGCGGGGCACTACAATGAGCAGTTCTTC. The chain carries TRBV7-2 and TRBJ2-1; perhaps TRBD2 as D (6 bases). The CDR3 runs 15 residues. V lost 2 bases, J lost 3 bases, and 11 bases lay in between. Germline lookup yields CDR1 SGHTA and CDR2 FQGNSA.

This clonotype was picked up many times. The chain uses TRBV3-1 and TRBJ2-7; D not resolved. Trimming pared 1 base from V and 5 bases from J, leaving 15 bases between. The germline V gene has CDR1 LGHDT and CDR2 YNNKEL (reference sequence). This CDR3 comprises 15 residues. In DNA form, the CDR3 reads TGTGCCAGCAGCCAAGGGTTCGTGTCAGGTCACGAGCAGTACTTC. This codes for CASSQGFVSGHEQYF.

This chain links TRBV6-5 with TRBJ2-7; tentatively, D is TRBD1 (6 bases). Trimming shortened V by 0 bases and J by 4 bases, and 13 bases separated the two germline ends. Germline values: CDR1 MNHEY, CDR2 SVGAGI. The CDR3 loop spans 15 amino acids. The chain's CDR3 is CASSYSAGTSYEQYF. The DNA of the CDR3 is TGTGCCAGCAGTTACTCGGCCGGGACATCATACGAGCAGTACTTC.

This clonotype was observed many times. The V call is TRBV20-1, the J call TRBJ2-7, with 8 positions matching TRBD1. J gave up 2 bases and V 3 bases, and 6 bases lay outside the gene matches. Germline CDR1 DFQATT, CDR2 SNEGSKA (reference sequence). The CDR3 totals 14 residues. For the CDR3, the DNA is TGCAGTGCTAGCCCAGGGGGCCGGGCCTACGAGCAGTACTTC. Translated: CSASPGGRAYEQYF.

This clonotype was counted only a few times. The rearrangement joins TRBV27 to TRBJ2-2; possibly TRBD1 for D (5 bases). Trimming removed 6 bases at V and 2 bases at J, with 13 bases between. The CDR3 runs 15 residues. Per the germline V gene, CDR1 is MNHEY and CDR2 is SMNVEV (reference sequence). This CDR3 is CASSPVTGNTGELFF. CDR3 nucleotide sequence: TGTGCCAGCAGCCCCGTAACAGGAAACACCGGGGAGCTGTTTTTT.

V gene TRBV6-1 combines with J gene TRBJ2-7; TRBD1 matches at 8 bases. The CDR3 is 14 residues long. Looked up from germline, CDR1 is MNHNS and CDR2 is SASEGT. V shed 6 bases and J 4 bases; nucleotides not matched to a gene: 8. The CDR3 here is CASRPDRGAYEQYF. In DNA form, the CDR3 reads TGTGCCAGCAGACCCGACAGGGGCGCGTACGAGCAGTACTTC.

The rearrangement uses TRBV5-1 and TRBJ2-7; 10 bases are shared with TRBD1. The CDR3 loop spans 17 amino acids. The junction had 8 bases not matched to a gene; V was cut back by 0 bases and J by 2 bases. Germline lookup yields CDR1 SGHRS and CDR2 YFSETQ. CDR3 amino acids: CASSLGPRGTGAYEQYF. The DNA for the CDR3 is TGCGCCAGCAGCTTGGGCCCCCGGGGGACAGGGGCCTACGAGCAGTACTTC.

This sequence joins TRBV29-1 and TRBJ2-3; tentative D call: TRBD1 (5 bases). The ends were cut back, 7 bases at V and 3 bases at J, with 20 bases in the middle. Looked up from germline, CDR1 is SQVTM and CDR2 is ANQGSEA. The CDR3 contains 15 residues. Written as DNA, the CDR3 is TGCAGCGCCACCCTCCTGGGGCAGGGAACAGATACGCAGTATTTT. It yields the protein CSATLLGQGTDTQYF.

The genes are TRBV7-7 and TRBJ2-1, with D unresolved. The germline gives CDR1 SSHAT, CDR2 FNYEAQ (reference sequence). V lost 5 bases, J lost 0 bases, and 8 bases lay in between. The CDR3 runs 14 residues. CDR3: CASSPTVSYNEQFF. CDR3 nucleotide sequence: TGTGCCAGCAGCCCGACGGTCTCCTACAATGAGCAGTTCTTC. The complete variable domain, with remaining parts taken from reference TRBV7-7 and TRBJ2-1, reads GAGVSQSPRYKVTKRGQDVTLRCDPISSHATLYWYQQALGQGPEFLTYFNYEAQPDKSGLPSDRFSAERPEGSISTLTIQRTEQRDSAMYRCASSPTVSYNEQFFGPGTRLTVL.

This clonotype was picked up a small number of times. This sequence joins TRBV29-1 and TRBJ1-5; TRBD1 aligns across 7 bases. After removal of 7 bases from V and 3 bases from J, the junction contained 9 bases not matched to a gene. Germline V gene lookup returns CDR1 SQVTM and CDR2 ANQGSEA. The CDR3 has 14 residues. CDR3 protein: CSATGDSVNQPQHF. The CDR3 DNA reads TGCAGCGCGACGGGGGACAGCGTCAATCAGCCCCAGCATTTT.

This clonotype was seen more than once but under ten times. The V and J genes are TRBV5-1 and TRBJ2-1; 12 bases are a match to TRBD2. V trimming: 0 bases; J trimming: 4 bases; junction bases outside the gene matches: 5. Germline V gene data show CDR1 as SGHRS and CDR2 as YFSETQ. The CDR3 sequence is 17 residues long. The DNA of the CDR3 is TGCGCCAGCAGCTTGGGGACCGGGACTAGCGGGTACAATGAGCAGTTCTTC. Encoded protein: CASSLGTGTSGYNEQFF.

This clonotype was seen ten or more times. The chain uses TRBV12-3 or TRBV12-4 and TRBJ1-4; D is unclear. Trimming pared 6 bases from V and 8 bases from J, leaving 16 bases between. The CDR3 has 14 residues. The chain's CDR3 is CASSPYTLREKLFF. CDR3 DNA: TGTGCCAGCAGCCCTTACACCCTTCGGGAAAAACTGTTTTTT.

There are many counts of this clonotype. The V call is TRBV12-3 or TRBV12-4, the J call TRBJ2-5, with a weak D call TRBD1 (6 bases). V was cut by 6 bases and J by 5 bases, with 13 bases left in between. The CDR3 covers 13 residues. The CDR3: CASRLQGRETQYF. The CDR3 DNA is TGTGCCAGCAGGCTACAGGGAAGGGAGACCCAGTACTTC.

The chain joins TRBV9 to TRBJ2-3; D unclear. Trimming left V 0 bases short and J 2 bases short, with 7 bases between. Germline lookup yields CDR1 SGDLS and CDR2 YYNGEE. This CDR3 is 14 amino acids long. The CDR3 spells CASSVEVSTDTQYF. In DNA form, the CDR3 reads TGTGCCAGCAGCGTAGAAGTATCCACAGATACGCAGTATTTT. The entire variable domain, with the rest obtained from reference TRBV9 and TRBJ2-3, is as follows: DSGVTQTPKHLITATGQRVTLRCSPRSGDLSVYWYQQSLDQGLQFLIQYYNGEERAKGNILERFSAQQFPDLHSELNLSSLELGDSALYFCASSVEVSTDTQYFGPGTRLTVL.

This sequence joins TRBV12-3 or TRBV12-4 and TRBJ2-7; the match to TRBD1 covers 7 bases. The CDR3 spans 22 residues. V dropped 3 bases and J dropped 4; count of bases not matched to a gene: 30. CDR3 in DNA: TGTGCCAGCAGTTTCCGGGACAGAGGACTCCTCAGGGCAGGCTTGAGGACGTACGAGCAGTACTTC. Amino acid sequence: CASSFRDRGLLRAGLRTYEQYF.

This clonotype was detected ten times or more. The chain combines TRBV9 with TRBJ2-1; tentatively, D is TRBD2 (5 bases). Germline V gene data show CDR1 as SGDLS and CDR2 as YYNGEE. The germline V and J ends were trimmed by 3 bases and 3 bases, with 10 bases remaining between them. The CDR3 has 14 residues. CDR3 amino acids: CASSGSGGYNEQFF. The CDR3 nucleotides read TGTGCCAGCAGCGGAAGCGGAGGCTACAATGAGCAGTTCTTC.

This clonotype occurred many times. This chain connects TRBV12-3 or TRBV12-4 to TRBJ2-1; D is unresolved. The CDR3 spans 15 residues. V shed 5 bases and J shed 3 bases, with 14 bases lying between them. The CDR3 protein is CASSDLRWGYNEQFF. In nucleotides, the CDR3 is TGTGCCAGCAGTGATCTGAGGTGGGGCTACAATGAGCAGTTCTTC.

The gene calls are TRBV20-1 and TRBJ2-7, with a weak D call TRBD2 (6 bases). V was trimmed by 7 bases and J by 7 bases, leaving 17 bases between them. In germline, CDR1 is DFQATT, CDR2 SNEGSKA (reference sequence). The CDR3 contains 12 residues. CDR3: CSVSRETREQYF. CDR3 in DNA: TGCAGTGTCTCCAGGGAGACTAGAGAGCAGTACTTC.

This clonotype was detected a few times. The chain couples TRBV6-1 to TRBJ2-5; TRBD2 aligns across 7 bases. The CDR3 has 14 residues. Germline V gene lookup returns CDR1 MNHNS and CDR2 SASEGT. Unmatched junction bases numbered 10, after V lost 6 bases and J lost 6 bases. The CDR3 DNA is TGTGCCAGCAGAGTAAACGGGGGGTATCAGACCCAGTACTTC. Protein product: CASRVNGGYQTQYF.

This clonotype turned up a few times. This sequence joins TRBV20-1 and TRBJ2-7; D gene unclear. Germline V gene sequence: CDR1 DFQATT, CDR2 SNEGSKA (reference sequence). This CDR3 has 16 amino acids. The ends were cut back, 2 bases at V and 0 bases at J, with 17 bases in the middle. Here the CDR3 reads CSARPRYRLSSYEQYF. CDR3 sequence (DNA): TGCAGTGCTAGACCGCGGTATAGATTGAGCTCCTACGAGCAGTACTTC.

This chain joins TRBV7-6 and TRBJ2-5; tentative D call: TRBD2 (6 bases). Germline V lookup: CDR1 SGHVS, CDR2 FNYEAQ. This CDR3 comprises 16 residues. Trimming took 1 base from V and 4 from J, leaving 16 bases between them. The CDR3 sequence: CASSLGFGWRGETQYF. CDR3 sequence (DNA): TGTGCCAGCAGCTTAGGGTTCGGGTGGAGGGGAGAGACCCAGTACTTC.

The V call is TRBV27, the J call TRBJ1-4; D remains ambiguous. Germline V lookup: CDR1 MNHEY, CDR2 SMNVEV (reference sequence). Trimming took 1 base from V and 5 from J, leaving 11 bases between them. The CDR3 is 15 amino acids. The CDR3 region is CASSLFTAPNEKLFF. CDR3 DNA: TGTGCCAGCAGTTTATTTACCGCCCCGAATGAAAAACTGTTTTTT. Together with reference TRBV27 and TRBJ1-4, the CDR3 gives the full variable domain: EAQVTQNPRYLITVTGKKLTVTCSQNMNHEYMSWYRQDPGLGLRQIYYSMNVEVTDKGDVPEGYKVSRKEKRNFPLILESPSPNQTSLYFCASSLFTAPNEKLFFGSGTQLSVL.